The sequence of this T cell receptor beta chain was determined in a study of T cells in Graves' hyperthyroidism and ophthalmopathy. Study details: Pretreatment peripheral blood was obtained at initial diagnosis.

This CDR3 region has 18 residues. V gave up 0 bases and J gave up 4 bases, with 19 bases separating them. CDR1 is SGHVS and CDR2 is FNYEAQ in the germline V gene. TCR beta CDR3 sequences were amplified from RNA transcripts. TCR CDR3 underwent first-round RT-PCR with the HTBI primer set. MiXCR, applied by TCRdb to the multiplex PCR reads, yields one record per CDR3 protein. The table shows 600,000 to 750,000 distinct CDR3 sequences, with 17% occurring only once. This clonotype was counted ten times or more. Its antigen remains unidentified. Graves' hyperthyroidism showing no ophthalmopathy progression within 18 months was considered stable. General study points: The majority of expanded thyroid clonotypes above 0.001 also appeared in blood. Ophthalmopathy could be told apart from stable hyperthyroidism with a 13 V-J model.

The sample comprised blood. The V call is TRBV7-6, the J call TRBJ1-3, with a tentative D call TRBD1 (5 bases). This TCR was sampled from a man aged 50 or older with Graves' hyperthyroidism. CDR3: CASSLAGTFLWAGNTIYF. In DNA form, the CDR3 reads TGTGCCAGCAGCTTAGCAGGGACGTTCCTCTGGGCAGGAAACACCATATATTTT.